The 11 T cell receptor beta chains listed next were all sequenced from one sample in a study of cytomegalovirus exposure and HLA in healthy donors. PCR employed 60 Vbeta and 13 Jbeta primers. Data came from immunoSEQ multiplex PCR; TCRdb stores just in-frame clones and leaves some out. In the table there are 150,000 to 170,000 clones, 79% of which are singletons. The sample was PBMCs. The receptors originated from a man aged 25-45 years in good health and CMV-seropositive.

The rearrangement uses TRBV30 and TRBJ2-5, with 9 positions matching TRBD2. Trimming at V came to 0 bases and at J to 6 bases, leaving 8 bases not matched to a gene. The CDR3 spans 15 residues. Per germline, CDR1 GTSNPN and CDR2 SVGIG (reference sequence). The CDR3 sequence: CAWSVGGGAFKTQYF. The CDR3, as DNA: TGTGCCTGGAGTGTAGGCGGGGGGGCTTTTAAGACCCAGTACTTC.

V is TRBV28 and J is TRBJ1-1; no reliable D call. CDR3 size: 15 residues. Germline V CDR1 and CDR2: MDHEN, SYDVKM. Trimming took 5 bases from V and 1 from J, leaving 14 bases between them. As DNA, the CDR3 is TGTGCCAGCAGTCTCCCCTTAGCCGGGAACACTGAAGCTTTCTTT. Amino acid sequence: CASSLPLAGNTEAFF.

The rearrangement links TRBV12-5 to TRBJ2-1; D is undetermined. Deletions cut 5 bases from V and 4 bases from J, with 12 bases between. The CDR3 totals 14 residues. CDR1 and CDR2 from the germline V gene are LGHNT and FRNRAP. The CDR3 DNA reads TGTGCTAGTGGTCCCCATTCCGGGTACAATGAGCAGTTCTTC. It codes for CASGPHSGYNEQFF.

The J gene is TRBJ1-1, the V gene TRBV28, with TRBD1 identical over 8 bases. With 8 bases clipped from V and 5 bases from J, the junction kept 7 bases outside the gene matches. The CDR3 contains 13 residues. CDR1 and CDR2 from the germline V gene are MDHEN and SYDVKM. The CDR3 region has the DNA TGTGCCAGCGTTACAGGGGGGAAAACTGAAGCTTTCTTT. This sequence encodes CASVTGGKTEAFF.

This chain uses TRBV6-5 with TRBJ1-1; D may be TRBD1 (6 bases). The CDR3 extends over 15 amino acids. Between the trimmed V and J ends, which lost 4 bases and 4 bases, there was a span of 16 bases. Germline lookup yields CDR1 MNHEY and CDR2 SVGAGI. CDR3: CASSFNRDVRTEAFF. CDR3 DNA sequence: TGTGCCAGCAGTTTCAACAGGGATGTGCGCACTGAAGCTTTCTTT.

This clone was counted between two and nine times. CDR3 bases: TGTGCCAGCAGCACCGGGACAGGGCAGGAAGGCAATCAGCCCCAGCATTTT. This gives the protein CASSTGTGQEGNQPQHF. The chain is built from TRBV4-2 and TRBJ1-5, with TRBD1 matching 9 bases. Trimming cost V 5 bases and J 2 bases; bases outside gene matches: 10. This CDR3 has 17 amino acids. In germline, CDR1 is LGHNA, CDR2 YNFKEQ.

In DNA form, the CDR3 reads TGTGCCAGCAGCTGGGACAGGGAGAGAGCTTTCTTT. It codes for CASSWDRERAFF. The rearrangement links TRBV11-2 to TRBJ1-1; TRBD1 matches at 9 bases. The CDR3 covers 12 residues. Germline assignment: CDR1 SGHAT and CDR2 FQNNGV. J lost 10 bases, V lost 4 bases, and 4 bases had no gene match.

The CDR3 DNA reads TGTGCCAGCAGACAAACCTCTGACAGGCGAGACGAGCAGTACTTC. Its protein product is CASRQTSDRRDEQYF. The genes are TRBV2 and TRBJ2-7; weak D call: TRBD1 (6 bases). There are 15 residues in the CDR3. V was clipped by 6 bases and J by 5 bases, with 20 bases between them. Germline V gives CDR1 SNHLY, CDR2 FYNNEI.

The rearrangement joins TRBV7-2 to TRBJ2-7; D gene unclear. V lost 3 bases to trimming and J lost 2 bases, with 8 bases between them. Germline assignment: CDR1 SGHTA and CDR2 FQGNSA. The length of the CDR3 is 13 residues. CDR3 bases: TGTGCCAGCAGCTTTAATTGGCCCTACGAGCAGTACTTC. This codes for CASSFNWPYEQYF.

The chain links TRBV27 to TRBJ2-5; maybe TRBD2 (6 bases). There are 15 residues in the CDR3. Deletions cut 2 bases from V and 2 bases from J, with 12 bases between. Germline CDR1 is MNHEY and CDR2 is SMNVEV (reference sequence). Here the CDR3 reads CASSLGAGRQETQYF. The CDR3 DNA sequence: TGTGCCAGCAGTTTAGGGGCGGGAAGACAAGAGACCCAGTACTTC.

A single count supports this clone. The CDR3 spells CAVTDGAQPQHF. The CDR3 DNA follows: TGTGCCGTCACAGACGGCGCTCAGCCCCAGCATTTT. The rearrangement joins TRBV6-6 to TRBJ1-5; D not resolved. V lost 11 bases and J lost 6, with 14 bases in between. CDR3 length: 12 amino acids. Looked up from germline, CDR1 is MNHNY and CDR2 is SVGAGI (reference sequence).